The source of this T cell receptor beta chain is a study of cytomegalovirus exposure and HLA in healthy donors. General observations from the study: Accurate predictions that matched the HLA-A and HLA-B alleles of most subjects were reportedly made from TCR beta sequences. Cytomegalovirus association was listed for around 170 TCR beta chains. As confirmed in vitro, three CMV-associated chains were specific for CMV antigens.

PCR involved 60 Vbeta and 13 Jbeta primers. Here immunoSEQ multiplex PCR was the method, and the copy in TCRdb shows in-frame clones only, minus some. The table records about 140,000 clones, around 73% of them present only once. Between the trimmed V and J ends, which lost 7 bases and 2 bases, there was a span of 15 bases. The CDR3 has 14 residues. Looked up from germline, CDR1 is SGHNT and CDR2 is YYREEE (reference sequence). On this clone: Its antigen is as yet unknown.

The rearrangement joins TRBV5-4 to TRBJ1-2; D is possibly TRBD1 (5 bases). Sequencing was carried out using PBMCs. The receptor comes from a female donor in good health and CMV-seronegative. The CDR3 sequence: CASAGGGINYGYTF. The CDR3 DNA follows: TGTGCCAGCGCCGGGGGAGGAATAAACTATGGCTACACCTTC.